These 32 T cell receptor beta chains were sequenced from one sample in a study of shared clonotypes between healthy human individuals. Clones were sequenced by immunoSEQ multiplex PCR, and TCRdb holds only the in-frame ones, with some missing. The top ten clones hold less than 1.5% of a sample with over a million clones, about 75% of them seen once. Material: memory CD4+ T cells sorted from blood. As for subset: CD45RA-negative fraction. The receptors derive from a man aged 18 to 30 in good health.

The chain recombines TRBV6-5 with TRBJ2-7, with no clear D. This CDR3 comprises 15 residues. V lost 6 bases, J lost 0 bases, and 15 bases lay in between. The germline V gene has CDR1 MNHEY and CDR2 SVGAGI. The CDR3 bases are TGTGCCAGCAGAAAACTATCGGAGAGCTCCTACGAGCAGTACTTC. Translated, it gives CASRKLSESSYEQYF.

This clone was seen more than once but under ten times. This may stem from a read error, because a much larger clone lies one nucleotide away. V is TRBV5-1 and J is TRBJ2-3; 7 bases line up with TRBD2. Trimming took 3 bases from V and 2 from J; bases not matched to a gene: 3. The CDR3 extends over 14 amino acids. Germline values: CDR1 SGHRS, CDR2 YFSETQ. The CDR3 is CASSSSGPTDTQYF. The DNA for the CDR3 is TGCGCCAGCAGCTCTAGCGGTCCCACAGATACGCAGTATTTT.

The rearrangement joins TRBV6-5 to TRBJ2-1, with 8 bases lining up with TRBD2. Trimming cost V 4 bases and J 6 bases; bases outside gene matches: 11. The germline V gene encodes CDR1 MNHEY and CDR2 SVGAGI. CDR3 length: 16 amino acids. The CDR3 region has the DNA TGTGCCAGCAGTTCCCTCTCAGCGGGAGCTAGCAATGAGCAGTTCTTC. Its protein product is CASSSLSAGASNEQFF.

The V gene is TRBV6-1, the J gene TRBJ2-2, with D uncertain. V lost 4 bases and J 8 bases, leaving 26 bases between the germline ends. The CDR3 is 18 amino acids. CDR1 and CDR2 (germline): MNHNS, SASEGT. The CDR3 protein is CASSGELAMDQQLGELFF. CDR3 coding DNA: TGTGCCAGCAGTGGCGAGTTGGCGATGGATCAGCAGTTAGGGGAGCTGTTTTTT.

V and J are TRBV5-1 and TRBJ2-1; 10 bases are a match to TRBD2. Germline values: CDR1 SGHRS, CDR2 YFSETQ. This CDR3 is 16 amino acids long. Losses at the gene ends were 3 bases for V and 7 bases for J; bases not matched to a gene: 10. CDR3: CASSSTSGEGGNEQFF. CDR3 DNA sequence: TGCGCCAGCAGCTCCACTAGCGGGGAGGGAGGGAATGAGCAGTTCTTC.

This clone was counted a single time. This chain uses TRBV7-8 with TRBJ1-6, with TRBD1 as a possible D gene (5 bases). Germline CDR1 SGHVS, CDR2 FQNEAQ. The CDR3 totals 15 residues. Trimming took 2 bases from V and 3 from J, leaving 8 bases between them. As DNA, the CDR3 is TGTGCCAGCAGCTTACAGGGCAACTATAATTCACCCCTCCACTTT. This encodes CASSLQGNYNSPLHF.

The rearrangement uses TRBV29-1 and TRBJ1-2, with TRBD1 as a possible D gene (6 bases). The CDR3 loop spans 18 amino acids. Trimming pared 4 bases from V and 1 base from J, leaving 25 bases between. The germline V gene encodes CDR1 SQVTM and CDR2 ANQGSEA. As DNA, the CDR3 is TGCAGCGTTGCTACTAATCCTTTCCGACAGGAGTATAACTATGGCTACACCTTC. Its translation is CSVATNPFRQEYNYGYTF.

The V and J genes are TRBV7-2 and TRBJ2-1, with no clear D. Germline CDR1 is SGHTA and CDR2 is FQGNSA. The CDR3 has 15 amino acids. V gave up 1 base and J gave up 6 bases, with 13 bases separating them. CDR3 sequence (DNA): TGTGCCAGCAGCTTAGATGCCCTCGCCACCAATGAGCAGTTCTTC. Encoded protein: CASSLDALATNEQFF.

This chain joins TRBV7-2 and TRBJ2-1; D unclear. This CDR3 is built from 15 residues. Deletions cut 0 bases from V and 5 bases from J, with 11 bases between. The germline gives CDR1 SGHTA, CDR2 FQGNSA. The CDR3 nucleotides read TGTGCCAGCAGCTTAGCGCGATACAGTAACAATGAGCAGTTCTTC. It codes for CASSLARYSNNEQFF.

The CDR3 sequence is CASSYSGSREYEQYF. As DNA, the CDR3 is TGTGCCAGCAGTTACTCGGGCTCCCGGGAGTACGAGCAGTACTTC. The J gene is TRBJ2-7, the V gene TRBV6-5, with a weak D call TRBD2 (6 bases). The CDR3 is made up of 15 amino acids. Germline CDR1 reads MNHEY; CDR2 reads SVGAGI. V lost 0 bases and J lost 4, with 13 bases in between.

For this clone: At the DNA level, this CDR3 is encoded by other sequences in the same sample as well. This chain links TRBV5-1 with TRBJ2-3; D is ambiguous. The CDR3 spans 12 residues. V was pared by 3 bases and J by 5 bases, with 7 bases between. Germline V CDR1 and CDR2: SGHRS, YFSETQ. CDR3 DNA sequence: TGCGCCAGCAGCTCCGCAGGAGATACGCAGTATTTT. It specifies CASSSAGDTQYF.

The gene calls are TRBV28 and TRBJ1-4; possible D gene TRBD1, 6 bases. Germline lookup yields CDR1 MDHEN and CDR2 SYDVKM. Trimming removed 8 bases at V and 10 bases at J, with 23 bases between. The CDR3 runs to 15 residues. DNA for the CDR3: TGTGCCAGCCTTTACACAGGGACTGGTTATGGAAAACTGTTTTTT. Protein product: CASLYTGTGYGKLFF.

V usage is TRBV5-1 and J usage is TRBJ2-1; the D gene could be TRBD1 or TRBD2 (5 bases each). Germline V CDR1 and CDR2: SGHRS, YFSETQ. The V and J ends lost 0 bases and 4 bases respectively, with 14 bases between them. The CDR3 covers 16 residues. The CDR3 DNA sequence: TGCGCCAGCAGCTTGGACCCCGGGACGGTATACAATGAGCAGTTCTTC. Its protein is CASSLDPGTVYNEQFF.

This chain links TRBV19 with TRBJ2-7; D is possibly TRBD2 (6 bases). The CDR3 sequence is 14 residues long. Germline V CDR1 and CDR2: LNHDA, SQIVND (reference sequence). The germline V and J ends were trimmed by 5 bases and 7 bases, with 18 bases remaining between them. For the CDR3, the DNA is TGTGCCAGTAGTCCCCGGGACGGGGCGGGAGAGCAGTACTTC. As protein: CASSPRDGAGEQYF. The full variable domain, with the rest looked up from reference TRBV19 and TRBJ2-7, is DGGITQSPKYLFRKEGQNVTLSCEQNLNHDAMYWYRQDPGQGLRLIYYSQIVNDFQKGDIAEGYSVSREKKESFPLTVTSAQKNPTAFYLCASSPRDGAGEQYFGPGTRLTVT.

V gene TRBV6-5 combines with J gene TRBJ1-1; no reliable D call. The CDR3 extends over 15 amino acids. The ends were cut back, 5 bases at V and 1 base at J, with 14 bases in the middle. Germline V gives CDR1 MNHEY, CDR2 SVGAGI. CDR3 region: CASSLQGLRNTEAFF. The CDR3 DNA reads as TGTGCCAGCAGTCTACAAGGGTTGCGGAACACTGAAGCTTTCTTT.

In this sample, this clone turned up a few times. The chain is built from TRBV10-2 and TRBJ2-1; TRBD2 matches 8 bases. The junction had 12 bases not matched to a gene; V was cut back by 11 bases and J by 3 bases. CDR3 length equals 15 residues. CDR1 is WSHSY, CDR2 SAAADI, per germline. This CDR3 is CASSGLANVYNEQFF. The CDR3 nucleotides read TGCGCCTCATCAGGACTAGCCAATGTCTACAATGAGCAGTTCTTC.

The J gene is TRBJ1-5, the V gene TRBV19; D gene unclear. Germline CDR1 is LNHDA and CDR2 is SQIVND (reference sequence). This CDR3 has 14 residues. V lost 7 bases, J lost 0 bases, and 10 bases lay in between. CDR3 protein: CASTKDYSNQPQHF. The CDR3 DNA reads TGTGCCAGTACTAAGGATTATAGCAATCAGCCCCAGCATTTT.

The chain is built from TRBV6-6 and TRBJ2-5; D is perhaps TRBD2 (6 bases). There are 15 residues in the CDR3. The germline gives CDR1 MNHNY, CDR2 SVGAGI (reference sequence). V lost 0 bases to trimming and J lost 0 bases, with 8 bases between them. CDR3 residues: CASSYSGGNQETQYF. Written as DNA, the CDR3 is TGTGCCAGCAGTTACTCGGGGGGAAACCAAGAGACCCAGTACTTC.

The chain recombines TRBV2 with TRBJ2-3, with a weak D call TRBD1 (5 bases). CDR1 and CDR2 (germline): SNHLY, FYNNEI. V lost 9 bases and J lost 4, with 11 bases in between. CDR3 length: 12 residues. The CDR3 nucleotides are TGTGCCAGTGGACAATGGGCAGATACGCAGTATTTT. Its protein is CASGQWADTQYF.

For this clone: This same CDR3 is encoded by further DNA sequences in the sample. The V call is TRBV28, the J call TRBJ1-1, with 7 nucleotides matching TRBD1. The CDR3 contains 13 residues. Germline V gene data show CDR1 as MDHEN and CDR2 as SYDVKM. V gave up 3 bases and J gave up 6 bases; unmatched junction bases: 4. This CDR3 is CASSFGRGAEAFF. The CDR3 DNA follows: TGTGCCAGCAGTTTTGGCAGGGGGGCTGAAGCTTTCTTT.

DNA of the CDR3: TGTGCCAGCCAGGGAGGCTACTACAATGAGCAGTTCTTC. The encoded protein is CASQGGYYNEQFF. The chain has TRBV27 and TRBJ2-1, with D perhaps TRBD2 (6 bases). Trimming left V 8 bases short and J 3 bases short, with 11 bases between. Germline V gene lookup returns CDR1 MNHEY and CDR2 SMNVEV (reference sequence). This CDR3 contains 13 residues.

This clone was picked up a small number of times. This sequence joins TRBV5-1 and TRBJ1-5; D ambiguous. Germline CDR1 is SGHRS and CDR2 is YFSETQ. The ends were cut back, 0 bases at V and 11 bases at J, with 12 bases in the middle. The CDR3 length is 13 residues. Here the CDR3 reads CASSLEGWGAQHF. The CDR3 DNA follows: TGCGCCAGCAGCTTGGAAGGGTGGGGAGCCCAGCATTTT.

This sequence joins TRBV7-2 and TRBJ2-7; D might be TRBD2 (5 bases). The germline V and J ends were trimmed by 5 bases and 1 base, with 15 bases remaining between them. This CDR3 contains 15 residues. Germline V gene data show CDR1 as SGHTA and CDR2 as FQGNSA. The CDR3 here is CASSLRGSVSYEQYF. The CDR3 DNA is TGTGCCAGCAGCCTCCGGGGTAGCGTATCCTACGAGCAGTACTTC. Drawing the rest from reference TRBV7-2 and TRBJ2-7, the complete variable domain is GAGVSQSPSNKVTEKGKDVELRCDPISGHTALYWYRQSLGQGLEFLIYFQGNSAPDKSGLPSDRFSAERTGGSVSTLTIQRTQQEDSAVYLCASSLRGSVSYEQYFGPGTRLTVT.

This sequence joins TRBV19 and TRBJ2-7, with 8 bases lining up with TRBD1. Germline V gene lookup returns CDR1 LNHDA and CDR2 SQIVND (reference sequence). The V and J ends lost 10 bases and 4 bases, in that order; junction bases with no gene match: 9. CDR3 length: 13 residues. The CDR3 DNA reads TGTGCCACTTTGGGGACAGGACCATACGAGCAGTACTTC. Translated, it gives CATLGTGPYEQYF.

This chain uses TRBV28 with TRBJ1-4, with 7 bases matching TRBD1. Germline V lookup: CDR1 MDHEN, CDR2 SYDVKM. Trimming took 8 bases from V and 5 from J; bases not matched to a gene: 11. The CDR3 spans 15 residues. The CDR3 DNA reads as TGTGCCAGCGGGGATATTGGGACAGAGAATGAAAAACTGTTTTTT. Translating gives CASGDIGTENEKLFF.

V and J are TRBV10-3 and TRBJ1-5, with D possibly being TRBD1 (5 bases). V lost 3 bases to trimming and J lost 6 bases, with 9 bases between them. The germline V gene encodes CDR1 ENHRY and CDR2 SYGVKD. The CDR3 length is 13 residues. DNA for the CDR3: TGTGCCATCAGTGACCGAGGGGTTCAGCCCCAGCATTTT. Translating it yields CAISDRGVQPQHF.

As to this clone: Other DNA sequences in this sample translate to the same CDR3. The V and J genes are TRBV2 and TRBJ2-7; TRBD1 aligns across 10 bases. Looked up from germline, CDR1 is SNHLY and CDR2 is FYNNEI. V was pared by 4 bases and J by 4 bases, with 4 bases of the junction left unmatched. There are 14 residues in the CDR3. CDR3 sequence reads: CASSVDRGLYEQYF. DNA of the CDR3: TGTGCCAGCAGTGTTGACAGGGGGCTGTACGAGCAGTACTTC.

The chain carries TRBV10-3 and TRBJ2-7, with D possibly matching TRBD2 (5 bases). CDR1 is ENHRY, CDR2 SYGVKD, per germline. V gave up 0 bases and J gave up 6 bases, with 12 bases separating them. CDR3 length: 14 amino acids. The DNA for the CDR3 is TGTGCCATCAGTGAGTCTACCGGGGTGGGCGAGCAGTACTTC. This codes for CAISESTGVGEQYF.

J is TRBJ1-1 and V is TRBV5-1, with 7 nucleotides matching TRBD1. CDR3 length: 14 amino acids. Germline V CDR1 and CDR2: SGHRS, YFSETQ. Losses at the gene ends were 0 bases for V and 3 bases for J; bases not matched to a gene: 2. CDR3 nucleotides: TGCGCCAGCAGCTTGGGACAGGGTTACACTGAAGCTTTCTTT. The encoded protein is CASSLGQGYTEAFF.

The genes are TRBV7-2 and TRBJ2-1; 10 nucleotides match TRBD1. After removal of 5 bases from V and 5 bases from J, the junction contained 9 bases not matched to a gene. CDR1 and CDR2 (germline): SGHTA, FQGNSA. The CDR3 covers 16 residues. For the CDR3, the DNA is TGTGCCAGCAGCAAGACAGGGGGCTCCCCCAACAATGAGCAGTTCTTC. This encodes CASSKTGGSPNNEQFF.

The chain employs TRBV11-3 and TRBJ2-2; D unclear. The germline V gene encodes CDR1 SGHNT and CDR2 YENEEA. The V end lost 5 bases, the J end lost 1 base, and 11 bases lay between the germline ends. This CDR3 has 15 amino acids. The CDR3: CASSAGAQNTGELFF. In DNA, the CDR3 is TGTGCCAGCAGCGCTGGTGCCCAGAACACCGGGGAGCTGTTTTTT.

The V gene is TRBV27, the J gene TRBJ2-5, with 16 bases matching TRBD2. The CDR3 covers 16 residues. The germline gives CDR1 MNHEY, CDR2 SMNVEV (reference sequence). Trimming removed 3 bases from V and 5 bases from J; junction bases left unmatched: 3. CDR3 sequence (DNA): TGTGCCAGCAGTTTGGGACTAGCGGGAGGGACTGAGACCCAGTACTTC. Protein sequence: CASSLGLAGGTETQYF.